This is a list of T cell receptor beta chains from one sample in a study of shared clonotypes between healthy human individuals. Some clones are missing from TCRdb's copy, which holds only in-frame ones; the method was immunoSEQ multiplex PCR. The sample lists 2 million to 2.5 million clones; 80% to 95% were seen once. Sequenced material: naive CD4+ T cells from PBMCs. These receptor sequences come from a man between 18 and 35 years old in good health. Some clones in this sample may be carry-over from other donors' samples. The CDR3 runs from the conserved cysteine through the conserved F or W. The order of the fields is J gene, clone size, D gene, V gene, CDR3 protein, CDR3 DNA. A D gene is named only where the DNA matches it firmly. For some rows the clone size is stated as once, few or many, or as a class when expanded; others skip it.

J gene: TRBJ2-3
clone size: .
D gene: .
V gene: TRBV9
CDR3 protein: CASSASPTITDTQYF
CDR3 DNA: TGTGCCAGCAGTGCATCTCCGACGATCACAGATACGCAGTATTTT

J gene: TRBJ1-2
clone size: .
D gene: .
V gene: TRBV2
CDR3 protein: CASSESRPYGYTF
CDR3 DNA: TGTGCCAGCAGTGAAAGTCGGCCTTATGGCTACACCTTC

J gene: TRBJ1-4
clone size: .
D gene: .
V gene: TRBV18
CDR3 protein: CASSPQPGRLNEKLFF
CDR3 DNA: TGTGCCAGCTCACCACAACCGGGACGGCTTAATGAAAAACTGTTTTTT

J gene: TRBJ1-1
clone size: .
D gene: .
V gene: TRBV27
CDR3 protein: CASSPRGGGTEAFF
CDR3 DNA: TGTGCCAGCAGTCCCCGCGGGGGTGGCACTGAAGCTTTCTTT

J gene: TRBJ2-6
clone size: .
D gene: .
V gene: TRBV9
CDR3 protein: CASSVGPTAGANVLTF
CDR3 DNA: TGTGCCAGCAGCGTAGGGCCAACGGCTGGGGCCAACGTCCTGACTTTC

J gene: TRBJ2-7
clone size: .
D gene: .
V gene: TRBV28
CDR3 protein: CASHSGGDEQYF
CDR3 DNA: TGTGCCAGCCACTCCGGCGGCGACGAGCAGTACTTC

J gene: TRBJ2-1
clone size: once
D gene: TRBD1
V gene: TRBV19
CDR3 protein: CASSPSGTGRDNEQFF
CDR3 DNA: TGTGCCAGTAGTCCCTCCGGGACAGGGCGGGACAATGAGCAGTTCTTC

J gene: TRBJ2-3
clone size: .
D gene: .
V gene: TRBV27
CDR3 protein: CASSPRPVTDTQYF
CDR3 DNA: TGTGCCAGCAGTCCGCGTCCCGTAACAGATACGCAGTATTTT

J gene: TRBJ2-7
clone size: .
D gene: TRBD2
V gene: TRBV10-2
CDR3 protein: CATRLRTRSYEQYF
CDR3 DNA: TGCGCCACCAGACTCCGGACTAGGTCCTACGAGCAGTACTTC

J gene: TRBJ2-1
clone size: .
D gene: TRBD2
V gene: TRBV13
CDR3 protein: CASSPGTSGSIEQFF
CDR3 DNA: TGTGCCAGCAGCCCGGGGACTAGCGGGAGTATTGAGCAGTTCTTC

J gene: TRBJ2-5
clone size: .
D gene: TRBD2
V gene: TRBV7-3
CDR3 protein: CASSPLSTTSVETQYF
CDR3 DNA: TGTGCCAGCAGCCCATTATCAACGACTAGCGTCGAGACCCAGTACTTC

J gene: TRBJ2-2
clone size: .
D gene: .
V gene: TRBV6-6
CDR3 protein: CASSHTGTANTGELFF
CDR3 DNA: TGTGCCAGCAGTCACACCGGGACCGCCAACACCGGGGAGCTGTTTTTT

J gene: TRBJ2-1
clone size: once
D gene: TRBD2
V gene: TRBV5-4
CDR3 protein: CASDHFAGGTLNNEQFF
CDR3 DNA: TGTGCCAGCGATCATTTTGCGGGGGGCACCCTGAACAATGAGCAGTTCTTC

J gene: TRBJ2-1
clone size: .
D gene: TRBD2
V gene: TRBV7-2
CDR3 protein: CASSPRTSGRVYNEQFF
CDR3 DNA: TGTGCCAGCAGCCCTCGGACTAGCGGGAGGGTCTACAATGAGCAGTTCTTC

J gene: TRBJ1-2
clone size: .
D gene: .
V gene: TRBV10-3
CDR3 protein: CAISESGGGSYGYTF
CDR3 DNA: TGTGCCATCAGTGAGTCGGGGGGAGGCTCATATGGCTACACCTTC

J gene: TRBJ2-6
clone size: .
D gene: TRBD1
V gene: TRBV5-1
CDR3 protein: CASSSETGGASGANVLTF
CDR3 DNA: TGCGCCAGCAGCTCCGAGACAGGGGGCGCCTCTGGGGCCAACGTCCTGACTTTC

J gene: TRBJ2-7
clone size: .
D gene: TRBD1
V gene: TRBV18
CDR3 protein: CASSPQTGRPYEQYF
CDR3 DNA: TGTGCCAGCTCACCGCAGACAGGGCGCCCCTACGAGCAGTACTTC

J gene: TRBJ2-7
clone size: .
D gene: .
V gene: TRBV5-1
CDR3 protein: CASSLGGQNSYEQYF
CDR3 DNA: TGCGCCAGCAGCTTGGGGGGGCAGAACTCCTACGAGCAGTACTTC

J gene: TRBJ2-3
clone size: .
D gene: .
V gene: TRBV6-1
CDR3 protein: CASSEWVRVSTDTQYF
CDR3 DNA: TGTGCCAGCAGTGAATGGGTGCGGGTATCCACAGATACGCAGTATTTT

J gene: TRBJ1-2
clone size: .
D gene: .
V gene: TRBV6-1
CDR3 protein: CASRMGGSVGGYTF
CDR3 DNA: TGTGCCAGCAGGATGGGCGGCTCCGTCGGGGGCTACACCTTC

J gene: TRBJ2-1
clone size: .
D gene: .
V gene: TRBV27
CDR3 protein: CASSSEGPIRTYNEQFF
CDR3 DNA: TGTGCCAGCAGTTCAGAGGGACCGATCCGAACCTACAATGAGCAGTTCTTC

J gene: TRBJ2-1
clone size: .
D gene: TRBD2
V gene: TRBV5-1
CDR3 protein: CASSVPSGNINEQFF
CDR3 DNA: TGCGCCAGCAGCGTCCCTAGCGGGAACATCAATGAGCAGTTCTTC

J gene: TRBJ1-5
clone size: .
D gene: .
V gene: TRBV27
CDR3 protein: CASSWATPLGGPSGPQHF
CDR3 DNA: TGTGCCAGCAGTTGGGCCACCCCTTTGGGGGGGCCTTCGGGGCCCCAGCATTTT

J gene: TRBJ2-6
clone size: .
D gene: .
V gene: TRBV5-1
CDR3 protein: CASSEQAGAGANVLTF
CDR3 DNA: TGCGCCAGCAGCGAGCAGGCGGGGGCAGGGGCCAACGTCCTGACTTTC

J gene: TRBJ1-5
clone size: .
D gene: .
V gene: TRBV6-1
CDR3 protein: CASSERWSGYSNQPQHF
CDR3 DNA: TGTGCCAGCAGTGAGAGATGGTCGGGATATAGCAATCAGCCCCAGCATTTT

J gene: TRBJ1-1
clone size: few
D gene: .
V gene: TRBV2
CDR3 protein: CASSDSPNTEAFF
CDR3 DNA: TGTGCCAGCAGTGACAGCCCGAACACTGAAGCTTTCTTT

J gene: TRBJ2-2
clone size: .
D gene: TRBD2
V gene: TRBV19
CDR3 protein: CASSSGRAITGELFF
CDR3 DNA: TGTGCCAGTAGTAGCGGGAGGGCCATCACCGGGGAGCTGTTTTTT

J gene: TRBJ1-1
clone size: .
D gene: .
V gene: TRBV28
CDR3 protein: CASVGGFTEAFF
CDR3 DNA: TGTGCCAGTGTCGGGGGTTTCACTGAAGCTTTCTTT

J gene: TRBJ2-2
clone size: .
D gene: .
V gene: TRBV28
CDR3 protein: CASSLYPGELFF
CDR3 DNA: TGTGCCAGCAGTTTATATCCCGGGGAGCTGTTTTTT

J gene: TRBJ2-2
clone size: .
D gene: TRBD1
V gene: TRBV19
CDR3 protein: CASRPRDRVTGELFF
CDR3 DNA: TGTGCCAGTAGACCCCGGGACAGGGTAACCGGGGAGCTGTTTTTT

J gene: TRBJ1-5
clone size: .
D gene: .
V gene: TRBV28
CDR3 protein: CASSLQHGLNSNQPQHF
CDR3 DNA: TGTGCCAGCAGTTTACAGCATGGGTTGAATAGCAATCAGCCCCAGCATTTT

J gene: TRBJ2-1
clone size: .
D gene: TRBD2
V gene: TRBV30
CDR3 protein: CARGSGRGSYNEQFF
CDR3 DNA: TGTGCCCGGGGGAGCGGGAGGGGGTCCTACAATGAGCAGTTCTTC

J gene: TRBJ1-5
clone size: once
D gene: .
V gene: TRBV20-1
CDR3 protein: CSAGGYQPQHF
CDR3 DNA: TGCAGTGCTGGGGGGTACCAGCCCCAGCATTTT

J gene: TRBJ1-3
clone size: .
D gene: .
V gene: TRBV28
CDR3 protein: CASSLSPRRSSGNTIYF
CDR3 DNA: TGTGCCAGCAGTTTGTCTCCTCGGCGGAGCTCTGGAAACACCATATATTTT

J gene: TRBJ2-7
clone size: once
D gene: .
V gene: TRBV11-2
CDR3 protein: CASSLERISYEQYF
CDR3 DNA: TGTGCCAGCAGCTTAGAACGTATATCCTACGAGCAGTACTTC

J gene: TRBJ1-1
clone size: .
D gene: .
V gene: TRBV18
CDR3 protein: CASWGQENTEAFF
CDR3 DNA: TGTGCCAGCTGGGGGCAGGAGAACACTGAAGCTTTCTTT

J gene: TRBJ2-5
clone size: .
D gene: .
V gene: TRBV5-1
CDR3 protein: CASSLPGPSGETQYF
CDR3 DNA: TGCGCCAGCAGCTTGCCAGGGCCCAGCGGGGAGACCCAGTACTTC

J gene: TRBJ2-1
clone size: .
D gene: .
V gene: TRBV5-6
CDR3 protein: CASSEGPFYNEQFF
CDR3 DNA: TGTGCCAGCAGCGAGGGGCCGTTTTACAATGAGCAGTTCTTC

J gene: TRBJ1-3
clone size: .
D gene: .
V gene: TRBV18
CDR3 protein: CASSQTAGVDTIYF
CDR3 DNA: TGTGCCAGCTCACAGACCGCGGGGGTTGACACCATATATTTT

J gene: TRBJ2-7
clone size: once
D gene: .
V gene: TRBV7-2
CDR3 protein: CASSLGFGLEQYF
CDR3 DNA: TGTGCCAGCAGCTTAGGATTCGGGCTCGAGCAGTACTTC

J gene: TRBJ1-4
clone size: once
D gene: .
V gene: TRBV7-8
CDR3 protein: CASSQREGRTVNEKLFF
CDR3 DNA: TGTGCCAGCAGCCAACGGGAGGGGCGGACCGTTAATGAAAAACTGTTTTTT

J gene: TRBJ2-7
clone size: .
D gene: TRBD2
V gene: TRBV7-6
CDR3 protein: CASSLGRAGASYEQYF
CDR3 DNA: TGTGCCAGCAGCTTGGGAAGGGCGGGAGCCTCTTACGAGCAGTACTTC

J gene: TRBJ1-2
clone size: .
D gene: .
V gene: TRBV7-2
CDR3 protein: CASSLVPGSPSNYGYTF
CDR3 DNA: TGTGCCAGCAGCTTAGTTCCAGGGTCCCCCTCTAACTATGGCTACACCTTC

J gene: TRBJ2-7
clone size: .
D gene: .
V gene: TRBV6-5
CDR3 protein: CASGQGPTYEQYF
CDR3 DNA: TGTGCCAGCGGGCAGGGCCCTACCTACGAGCAGTACTTC

J gene: TRBJ1-4
clone size: few
D gene: .
V gene: TRBV19
CDR3 protein: CASRIHRAGEKLFF
CDR3 DNA: TGTGCCAGTAGGATCCACAGGGCGGGTGAAAAACTGTTTTTT

J gene: TRBJ2-3
clone size: .
D gene: TRBD1
V gene: TRBV6-1
CDR3 protein: CASSLWDRRTDTQYF
CDR3 DNA: TGTGCCAGCAGTCTTTGGGACAGACGCACAGATACGCAGTATTTT

J gene: TRBJ2-1
clone size: once
D gene: TRBD2
V gene: TRBV18
CDR3 protein: CASSASGRAVSYNEQFF
CDR3 DNA: TGTGCCAGCTCAGCTAGCGGGAGGGCCGTATCCTACAATGAGCAGTTCTTC

J gene: TRBJ2-2
clone size: once
D gene: TRBD1
V gene: TRBV5-1
CDR3 protein: CASSPDRGQYTGELFF
CDR3 DNA: TGCGCCAGCAGCCCCGACAGGGGGCAGTACACCGGGGAGCTGTTTTTT

J gene: TRBJ2-3
clone size: .
D gene: TRBD2
V gene: TRBV5-1
CDR3 protein: CASSLTSGRASNTQYF
CDR3 DNA: TGCGCCAGCAGCTTGACTAGCGGGAGGGCCAGCAATACGCAGTATTTT

J gene: TRBJ2-1
clone size: .
D gene: .
V gene: TRBV28
CDR3 protein: CASSSLPSYNEQFF
CDR3 DNA: TGTGCCAGCAGTTCCCTCCCCTCCTACAATGAGCAGTTCTTC

J gene: TRBJ1-2
clone size: .
D gene: .
V gene: TRBV6-1
CDR3 protein: CASRGGPGYYGYTF
CDR3 DNA: TGTGCCAGCAGGGGGGGGCCGGGATACTATGGCTACACCTTC

J gene: TRBJ1-2
clone size: .
D gene: .
V gene: TRBV28
CDR3 protein: CASTPRPDDGYTF
CDR3 DNA: TGTGCCAGTACGCCCCGTCCAGATGATGGCTACACCTTC

J gene: TRBJ2-3
clone size: .
D gene: .
V gene: TRBV7-4
CDR3 protein: CASSLDSYGTGNTDTQYF
CDR3 DNA: TGTGCCAGCAGCTTGGACTCCTACGGGACTGGCAACACAGATACGCAGTATTTT